This T cell receptor beta chain was sequenced during a study of T cell repertoires in cytomegalovirus infection. About the study: CMV infection and matching HLA type were both indicated by public TCR beta signatures. Findings of the study overall: Cumulated frequencies of public TCR beta families served to identify carriers of CMV plus the relevant HLA.

TCRdb independently ran MiXCR on the reads; one entry per CDR3 protein. This table holds roughly 190,000 distinct CDR3 sequences, roughly 9.8% found once. As regards this clonotype: Its antigen is unidentified.

The CDR3 contains 13 residues. V was shortened by 2 bases and J by 9 bases, with 11 bases between the two germline ends. The chain links TRBV12-3 or TRBV12-4 to TRBJ2-1; D not resolved. This TCR was sampled from a human donor in good health (CMV status not recorded). Some clones in this sample may be carry-over from other donors' samples. Sequencing input: PBMCs. The CDR3 nucleotides read TGTGCCAGCAGTTTAAAGCAGTTCGGTGAGCAGTTCTTC. Its protein product is CASSLKQFGEQFF.